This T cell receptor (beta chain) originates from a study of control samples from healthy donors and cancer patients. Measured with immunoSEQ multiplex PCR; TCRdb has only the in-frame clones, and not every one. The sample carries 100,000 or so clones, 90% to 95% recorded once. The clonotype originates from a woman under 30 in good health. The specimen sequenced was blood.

CDR3 residues: CASRQGGNEQFF. The CDR3 DNA is TGTGCCAGTAGGCAGGGAGGGAATGAGCAGTTCTTC. The chain uses TRBV19 and TRBJ2-1; TRBD2 matches at 7 bases. The CDR3 has 12 residues. The germline gives CDR1 LNHDA, CDR2 SQIVND (reference sequence). V lost 6 bases, J lost 7 bases, and 3 bases stayed unmatched.